The 16 T cell receptor beta chains below come from one sample, sequenced in a study of blood T cell repertoires in COVID-19. The method was immunoSEQ multiplex PCR; TCRdb's version includes in-frame clones alone and lacks a portion of them. The repertoire includes around 250,000 clones, approximately 90% of them detected once, and less than 3% sits in the top ten. Sequencing used peripheral blood. The receptors here all came from a woman younger than 45 with active or convalescent COVID-19.

CDR3 in amino acids: CASSMAGTGSTDTQYF. The CDR3 DNA is TGTGCCAGTAGTATGGCCGGGACAGGGAGCACAGATACGCAGTATTTT. V and J are TRBV19 and TRBJ2-3, with 9 bases aligning to TRBD1. This CDR3 comprises 16 residues. The germline CDR1 and CDR2 sequences are LNHDA and SQIVND (reference sequence). The V segment lost 3 bases and the J segment 0 bases; nucleotides outside the gene matches: 4.

The rearrangement joins TRBV6-6 to TRBJ1-3; 7 bases are shared with TRBD1. The CDR3 spans 15 residues. V lost 8 bases, J lost 0 bases, and 7 bases stayed unmatched. Germline values: CDR1 MNHNY, CDR2 SVGAGI (reference sequence). CDR3 coding DNA: TGTGCCAGCCGTCGAGGGGGCCTCTCTGGAAACACCATATATTTT. Protein product: CASRRGGLSGNTIYF.

This sequence joins TRBV5-1 and TRBJ2-2, with 7 nucleotides matching TRBD1. The CDR3 length is 15 residues. Per the germline V gene, CDR1 is SGHRS and CDR2 is YFSETQ. Trimming removed 1 base from V and 4 bases from J; junction bases left unmatched: 4. In DNA form, the CDR3 reads TGCGCCAGCAGCTTGATGACAGGGACCACCGGGGAGCTGTTTTTT. Protein sequence: CASSLMTGTTGELFF.

The J gene is TRBJ1-2, the V gene TRBV7-2; 7 positions match TRBD1. Germline assignment: CDR1 SGHTA and CDR2 FQGNSA. Germline trimming cut 2 bases from V and 4 bases from J; bases unmatched to any gene: 1. This CDR3 contains 13 residues. The CDR3 nucleotides read TGTGCCAGCAGCTTAACAGGGGCCTATGGCTACACCTTC. This encodes CASSLTGAYGYTF.

The CDR3 is CASSYGFTEAFF. The CDR3, as DNA: TGTGCCAGCAGTTATGGCTTCACTGAAGCTTTCTTT. The V gene is TRBV6-2 or TRBV6-3, the J gene TRBJ1-1; no definite D call. The length of the CDR3 is 12 residues. Deletions cut 3 bases from V and 4 bases from J, with 6 bases between. From germline, CDR1 is MNHEY and CDR2 SVGEGT.

This clone was detected once. The chain couples TRBV7-6 to TRBJ1-4, with TRBD1 matching over 8 bases. CDR1 and CDR2 from the germline V gene are SGHVS and FNYEAQ. V was pared by 4 bases and J by 2 bases, with 3 bases of the junction left unmatched. The CDR3 is 15 amino acids. The CDR3 coding sequence is TGTGCCAGCAGCTCTTGGACAGGGACTAATGAAAAACTGTTTTTT. Encoded protein: CASSSWTGTNEKLFF.

The genes are TRBV4-3 and TRBJ1-2; TRBD1 agrees at 7 bases. Per the germline V gene, CDR1 is LGHNA and CDR2 is YSLEER. The CDR3 loop spans 15 amino acids. Trimming at V came to 2 bases and at J to 0 bases, leaving 3 bases not matched to a gene. CDR3 coding DNA: TGCGCCAGCAGCCAAATGGACAGGACTAACTATGGCTACACCTTC. Translation gives CASSQMDRTNYGYTF.

The chain combines TRBV4-2 with TRBJ2-7, with no clear D. The CDR3 spans 14 residues. Trimming pared 3 bases from V and 0 bases from J, leaving 9 bases between. Germline CDR1 reads LGHNA; CDR2 reads YNFKEQ. The CDR3 here is CASSHTTSSYEQYF. For the CDR3, the DNA is TGTGCCAGCAGCCATACTACCTCCTCCTACGAGCAGTACTTC.

V gene TRBV10-3 combines with J gene TRBJ1-1; maybe TRBD1 (6 bases). The CDR3 covers 15 residues. V lost 0 bases to trimming and J lost 1 base, with 9 bases between them. CDR1 is ENHRY and CDR2 is SYGVKD in the germline V gene. The CDR3 DNA sequence: TGTGCCATCAGTGAGTCTGGGGGCAAGAACACTGAAGCTTTCTTT. This sequence encodes CAISESGGKNTEAFF.

A single count supports this clone. V usage is TRBV29-1 and J usage is TRBJ1-4; D uncertain. V was cut by 5 bases and J by 7 bases, with 14 bases left in between. The CDR3 consists of 13 residues. The germline CDR1 and CDR2 sequences are SQVTM and ANQGSEA. The chain's CDR3 is CSVMTTQGEKLFF. CDR3 coding DNA: TGCAGCGTTATGACAACCCAAGGTGAAAAACTGTTTTTT.

The rearrangement links TRBV5-1 to TRBJ2-1; 9 bases agree with TRBD1. V shed 1 base and J 9 bases; nucleotides not matched to a gene: 5. The CDR3 runs 14 residues. Germline V CDR1 and CDR2: SGHRS, YFSETQ. The CDR3 here is CASSLNRGLGEQFF. CDR3 DNA sequence: TGCGCCAGCAGCTTGAACAGGGGGCTCGGTGAGCAGTTCTTC.

This chain uses TRBV28 with TRBJ2-7, with 11 bases identical to TRBD1. V was pared by 6 bases and J by 5 bases, with 6 bases of the junction left unmatched. Germline lookup yields CDR1 MDHEN and CDR2 SYDVKM. This CDR3 comprises 14 residues. CDR3 sequence (DNA): TGTGCCAGCAGCTGGGGACAGGGGGTTAACGAGCAGTACTTC. It yields the protein CASSWGQGVNEQYF.

The rearrangement links TRBV29-1 to TRBJ1-1; 8 bases are a match to TRBD1. The ends lost 6 bases at V and 1 base at J; junction bases unmatched: 7. The CDR3 length is 14 residues. Germline-derived CDR1 and CDR2 are SQVTM and ANQGSEA. The CDR3 is CSVGQQGGNTEAFF. The CDR3 region has the DNA TGCAGCGTGGGACAACAGGGGGGGAACACTGAAGCTTTCTTT.

This clone was detected only once. The chain is built from TRBV19 and TRBJ1-6, with 9 bases aligning to TRBD1. The ends lost 7 bases at V and 12 bases at J; junction bases unmatched: 10. The CDR3 sequence is 14 residues long. The germline V gene encodes CDR1 LNHDA and CDR2 SQIVND (reference sequence). As DNA, the CDR3 is TGTGCCAGTACCATGGGACAGGGACCGGGACCCCTCCACTTT. It yields the protein CASTMGQGPGPLHF. Variable domain in full (rest from reference TRBV19 and TRBJ1-6): DGGITQSPKYLFRKEGQNVTLSCEQNLNHDAMYWYRQDPGQGLRLIYYSQIVNDFQKGDIAEGYSVSREKKESFPLTVTSAQKNPTAFYLCASTMGQGPGPLHFGNGTRLTVT.

The V call is TRBV5-1, the J call TRBJ2-5; TRBD2 matches 14 bases. CDR1 is SGHRS and CDR2 is YFSETQ in the germline V gene. The V gene end was trimmed by 2 bases and the J gene end by 4 bases; junction bases not matched to a gene: 7. There are 17 residues in the CDR3. As DNA, the CDR3 is TGCGCCAGCAGCTTTACCGGACTAGCGGGGGGCCGAGAGACCCAGTACTTC. Protein sequence: CASSFTGLAGGRETQYF.

V is TRBV3-1 (or the pseudogene TRBV3-2) and J is TRBJ2-3; maybe TRBD1 (5 bases). Germline loops: CDR1 LGHDT, CDR2 YNNKEL (reference sequence). There are 15 residues in the CDR3. The germline V and J ends were trimmed by 2 bases and 1 base, with 10 bases remaining between them. This chain's CDR3 is CASSQYKGGTDTQYF. CDR3 nucleotide sequence: TGTGCCAGCAGCCAATATAAAGGGGGCACAGATACGCAGTATTTT.